This T cell receptor beta chain originates from a study of human T cells and chemical hapten exposure (dated by TCRdb to 2020 to 2023). For the wider study: For sensitization, 2% DPC in acetone was applied to an approximately 2 cm by approximately 2 cm area of upper inner arm skin. Throughout the approximately 24-week study period, patients were also given weekly therapeutic DPC doses on the scalp. Patch tests used Finn chambers with 0.01% DPC on the upper back, scored after 6 days by International Contact Dermatitis Research Group standards. Alopecia areata with under or over 50% scalp involvement, alopecia totalis and alopecia universalis were represented in the patient cohort, which was mostly female. Libraries were pooled for sequencing, and variation in per-sample TCR yields was attributed mainly to small differences in library volumes within the pool. The study tracked peripheral blood TCR repertoire changes in vivo during primary and secondary sensitization to the hapten diphenylcyclopropenone (DPC) in alopecia patients. Patient blood was sampled pre-sensitization (week 0) and at 2, 6 and about 24 weeks after DPC sensitization. Around 29 alopecia patients provided blood for TCR sequencing at one to four time points (pre-sensitization, 2, 6 and 24 weeks). What the work shows at the level of the full study, not this receptor alone: No change with DPC sensitization was found in the number of TCRs above 1 in 1000 frequency, and no evidence of global repertoire structure alterations was found. The number of PT1 expanded TCRs positively correlated with patch test score, significant at thresholds 8, 16 and 32 but not 4. After repeated subsampling, changes were observed in the strength of the expansion versus patch-test correlation and in the threshold at which the correlation became significant. Compared with pre-sensitization or healthy control sets, expanded TCRs formed significantly more large CDR3 similarity clusters, which is consistent with antigen-driven responses. Alopecia, a presumed autoimmune disease, was present in all patients, so the immune response of the patients might differ from that of healthy individuals.

Taken with the paper, the label for time point translates to: pre-sensitization, week 0. The intended sense of this specimen's treatment or condition label: therapeutic diphenylcyclopropenone sensitization with weekly scalp DPC. At every patch-test visit, the blood draw took place before the patch test was put on. To be eligible, patients had to be aged 18 to 70, diagnosed with alopecia and judged suitable for DPC therapy, while pregnant patients were excluded. Unfractionated whole blood was collected in Tempus Blood RNA tubes, and total RNA was extracted from that blood. This clonotype was seen more than once but under ten times. This clone's antigen is unknown. The input lacks base qualities; no much larger clone sits a single base away. Taken from the germline V gene (reference sequence), the CDR1 and CDR2 loops are SGHKS and YYEKEE. The CDR3 runs 15 amino acids, cysteine and phenylalanine included. Only the CDR3 part of the read is kept: 45 bases, read in frame from the first base. V sheds 3 bases and J sheds 3 bases, leaving 13 bases between their ends.

The method behind the library was RACE. Sequencer: NextSeq 500. During library preparation, unique molecular identifiers were attached to individual cDNA molecules so that TCRs could be counted in a quantitative, reproducible way. Each blood RNA sample was used to sequence both TCR alpha and TCR beta chains. As for the authors' bioinformatics: The median number of TCRs per sample was some 100,000, ranging from roughly 20,000 to 700,000. The Decombinator software suite was used to annotate the V, J and CDR3 of the TCR reads. To make PS versus PT1 abundance plots, every sample was subsampled to the same number of TCRs (28,000). Expanded TCRs were defined as absent before sensitization and observed at least eight times at the 2-week time point. The raw public reads went through TCRdb reprocessing: fastp at Q25, MiXCR clone calling, in-frame beta chains kept. Here each entry gathers all rows of one CDR3 protein and keeps the most common genes and DNA. TCRdb assigned the V and J calls; the authors' analysis was not used. The sample table contains roughly 380,000 distinct CDR3 sequences; only one count was recorded for 4.5% to 6% of them. Jointly, the top ten make up just over 2.5% of the sample.

Sequenced material: whole blood, taken in connection with sensitization to the hapten diphenylcyclopropenone (DPC). The rearranged segments are TRBV5-5 and TRBJ1-5; a tentative D call is TRBD1 (6 bases match). This sequence was found in a woman aged 45 to 65 with alopecia areata. Some clones in this sample may be carry-over from other donors' samples. The DNA sequence is as follows: TGTGCCAGCAGCTGGGAAACAGGGTACAATCAGCCCCAGCATTTT. It translates as CASSWETGYNQPQHF.